Here is one T cell receptor (beta chain) with its context. The data originate from a study of cytomegalovirus exposure and HLA in healthy donors. The CDR3 spans 17 residues. Germline trimming cut 4 bases from V and 0 bases from J; bases unmatched to any gene: 11. CDR1 and CDR2 (germline): SEHNR, FQNEAQ (reference sequence). Primers for the PCR totalled 60 Vbeta and 13 Jbeta. Libraries were prepared by immunoSEQ multiplex PCR; TCRdb keeps only in-frame clonotypes and omits some of them. The profile covers 90,000 or so clones, with approximately 85% appearing a single time and 3% to 3.5% taken by the ten largest.

This chain uses TRBV7-9 with TRBJ2-7; TRBD2 aligns across 8 bases. The receptor comes from a young man in good health and CMV-seropositive. Sequenced sample: PBMCs. CDR3 sequence (DNA): TGTGCCAGCAGCTCGGGGGGGGGAGCGGTCAGCTCCTACGAGCAGTACTTC. It encodes CASSSGGGAVSSYEQYF.